A selection of T cell receptor beta chains follows, all from one sample in a study of T cell responses to AZD1222 COVID-19 vaccine. Here immunoSEQ multiplex PCR was the method, and the copy in TCRdb shows in-frame clones only, minus some. The repertoire consists of 100,000 to 150,000 clones, with 88% occurring once and the leading ten covering 4% to 5.5%. Sequencing used peripheral blood, obtained on day 0 of AZD1222 vaccination. These receptors originate from an adult in good health. The CDR3 runs from the conserved cysteine through the conserved F or W. Each record gives: D gene, J gene, clone size, V gene, CDR3 protein, CDR3 DNA. The D gene is left open where the match is weak. Where a row states a size, it is once, few, many or the class of an expanded clone; other rows omit it.

D: .; J: TRBJ1-1; size: .; V: TRBV11-2; CDR3: CASSFRGGLGSTEAFF; DNA: TGTGCCAGCAGCTTCAGGGGAGGACTGGGAAGCACTGAAGCTTTCTTT
D: .; J: TRBJ2-3; size: .; V: TRBV30; CDR3: CAWSATGDTQYF; DNA: TGTGCCTGGAGTGCCACAGGAGATACGCAGTATTTT
D: TRBD1; J: TRBJ1-2; size: .; V: TRBV25-1; CDR3: CASSEWAGGIGYTF; DNA: TGTGCCAGCAGTGAATGGGCAGGGGGCATTGGCTACACCTTC
D: .; J: TRBJ1-3; size: .; V: TRBV7-2; CDR3: CASSLETPWGGNTIYF; DNA: TGTGCCAGCAGCTTAGAGACTCCTTGGGGTGGAAACACCATATATTTT
D: TRBD2; J: TRBJ2-3; size: .; V: TRBV5-8; CDR3: CASSLEKTSGGGDTQYF; DNA: TGTGCCAGCAGCTTGGAGAAGACTAGCGGGGGTGGGGATACGCAGTATTTT
D: .; J: TRBJ2-7; size: .; V: TRBV4-3; CDR3: CASSPRRGFGEQYF; DNA: TGCGCCAGCAGCCCTCGGAGGGGATTCGGGGAGCAGTACTTC
D: .; J: TRBJ2-1; size: few; V: TRBV6-1; CDR3: CASSEDQGPNEQFF; DNA: TGTGCCAGCAGTGAAGATCAGGGGCCAAATGAGCAGTTCTTC
D: .; J: TRBJ1-5; size: few; V: TRBV15; CDR3: CATSRDGSSNQPQHF; DNA: TGTGCCACCAGCAGAGACGGTTCAAGCAATCAGCCCCAGCATTTT
D: .; J: TRBJ1-1; size: .; V: TRBV12-3/TRBV12-4; CDR3: CASSLTRNTEAFF; DNA: TGTGCCAGCAGTTTAACACGGAACACTGAAGCTTTCTTT
D: .; J: TRBJ2-6; size: .; V: TRBV7-9; CDR3: CASSFLSGANVLTF; DNA: TGTGCCAGCAGCTTCCTCTCTGGGGCCAACGTCCTGACTTTC
D: .; J: TRBJ2-7; size: .; V: TRBV10-3; CDR3: CAIGPELSYEQYF; DNA: TGTGCCATCGGGCCAGAACTCTCCTACGAGCAGTACTTC
D: TRBD2; J: TRBJ2-3; size: .; V: TRBV4-3; CDR3: CASSQDDSGGPYTQYF; DNA: TGCGCCAGCAGCCAAGATGATAGCGGGGGGCCTTATACGCAGTATTTT
D: .; J: TRBJ2-1; size: .; V: TRBV3-1/TRBV3-2; CDR3: CASSQVVPVDEQFF; DNA: TGTGCCAGCAGCCAAGTAGTCCCCGTGGATGAGCAGTTCTTC
D: .; J: TRBJ2-1; size: .; V: TRBV4-1; CDR3: CASSQEGDSSYNEQFF; DNA: TGCGCCAGCAGCCAAGAGGGGGATAGCTCCTACAATGAGCAGTTCTTC
D: .; J: TRBJ2-2; size: .; V: TRBV27; CDR3: CANTDLAWNTGELFF; DNA: TGTGCCAACACCGATCTAGCCTGGAACACCGGGGAGCTGTTTTTT
D: TRBD1; J: TRBJ1-6; size: .; V: TRBV28; CDR3: CASSLKGQGRSPLHF; DNA: TGTGCCAGCAGTTTAAAGGGACAGGGACGATCACCCCTCCACTTT